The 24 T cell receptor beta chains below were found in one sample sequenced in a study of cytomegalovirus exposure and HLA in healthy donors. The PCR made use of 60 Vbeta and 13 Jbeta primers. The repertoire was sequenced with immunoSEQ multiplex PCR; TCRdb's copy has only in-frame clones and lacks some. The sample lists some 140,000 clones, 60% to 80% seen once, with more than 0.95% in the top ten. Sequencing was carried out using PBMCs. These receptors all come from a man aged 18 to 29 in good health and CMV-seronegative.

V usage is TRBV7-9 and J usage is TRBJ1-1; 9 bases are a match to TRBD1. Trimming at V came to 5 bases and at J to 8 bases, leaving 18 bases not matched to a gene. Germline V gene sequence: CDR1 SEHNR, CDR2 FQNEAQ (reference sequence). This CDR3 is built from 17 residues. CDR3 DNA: TGTGCCAGCAGCCCCTGGGGACAGGGTTGGAGTGTTACCGAAGCTTTCTTT. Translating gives CASSPWGQGWSVTEAFF. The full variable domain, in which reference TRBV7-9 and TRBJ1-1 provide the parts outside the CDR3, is DTGVSQNPRHKITKRGQNVTFRCDPISEHNRLYWYRQTLGQGPEFLTYFQNEAQLEKSRLLSDRFSAERPKGSFSTLEIQRTEQGDSAMYLCASSPWGQGWSVTEAFFGQGTRLTVV.

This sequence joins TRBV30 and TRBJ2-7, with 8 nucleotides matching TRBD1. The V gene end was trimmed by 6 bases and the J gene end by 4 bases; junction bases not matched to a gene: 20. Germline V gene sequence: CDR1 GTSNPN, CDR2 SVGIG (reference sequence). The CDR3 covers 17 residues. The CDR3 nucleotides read TGTGCCTGCCGACCACCCAGGACAGGGAAAGGAGGGTACGAGCAGTACTTC. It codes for CACRPPRTGKGGYEQYF.

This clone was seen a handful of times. The CDR3 protein is CASSLVGTYTEAFF. DNA of the CDR3: TGTGCCAGCAGCTTGGTCGGGACATACACTGAAGCTTTCTTT. The chain carries TRBV5-6 and TRBJ1-1, with D possibly matching TRBD1 (6 bases). The CDR3 sequence is 14 residues long. Trimming pared 0 bases from V and 3 bases from J, leaving 9 bases between. Looked up from germline, CDR1 is SGHDT and CDR2 is YYEEEE.

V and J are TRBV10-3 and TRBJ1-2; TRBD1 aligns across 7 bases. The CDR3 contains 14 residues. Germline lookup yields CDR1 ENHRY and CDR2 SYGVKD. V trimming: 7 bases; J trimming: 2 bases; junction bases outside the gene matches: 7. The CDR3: CAIKTGLDNYGYTF. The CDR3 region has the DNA TGTGCCATCAAGACAGGGCTAGACAACTATGGCTACACCTTC.

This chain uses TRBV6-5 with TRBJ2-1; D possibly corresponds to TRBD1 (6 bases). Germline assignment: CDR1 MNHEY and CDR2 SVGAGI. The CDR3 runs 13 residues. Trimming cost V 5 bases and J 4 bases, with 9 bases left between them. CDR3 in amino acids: CASSTGQYNEQFF. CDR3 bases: TGTGCCAGCAGTACCGGACAGTACAATGAGCAGTTCTTC.

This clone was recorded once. The CDR3 is CASGGTGVSEKLFF. The CDR3 coding sequence is TGTGCCAGCGGAGGGACAGGGGTTTCAGAAAAACTGTTTTTT. The chain employs TRBV7-8 and TRBJ1-4, with 10 bases fitting TRBD1. The CDR3 sequence is 14 residues long. CDR1 is SGHVS, CDR2 FQNEAQ, per germline. The V and J ends lost 8 bases and 8 bases, in that order; junction bases with no gene match: 8. Variable domain in full (rest from reference TRBV7-8 and TRBJ1-4): GAGVSQSPRYKVAKRGQDVALRCDPISGHVSLFWYQQALGQGPEFLTYFQNEAQLDKSGLPSDRFFAERPEGSVSTLKIQRTQQEDSAVYLCASGGTGVSEKLFFGSGTQLSVL.

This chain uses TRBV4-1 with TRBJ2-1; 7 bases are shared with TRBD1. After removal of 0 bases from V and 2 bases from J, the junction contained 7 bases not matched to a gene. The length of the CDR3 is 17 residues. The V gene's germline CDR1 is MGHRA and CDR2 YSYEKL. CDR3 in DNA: TGCGCCAGCAGCCAAGATCGGCCAGGGGGTCCCTACAATGAGCAGTTCTTC. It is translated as CASSQDRPGGPYNEQFF.

The CDR3: CASSQDPGRAKSPLHF. CDR3 bases: TGCGCCAGCAGCCAAGATCCAGGGCGTGCGAAATCACCCCTCCACTTT. The chain links TRBV4-1 to TRBJ1-6, with D perhaps TRBD1 (5 bases). Trimming left V 0 bases short and J 10 bases short, with 16 bases between. The CDR3 spans 16 residues. Germline V gene data show CDR1 as MGHRA and CDR2 as YSYEKL.

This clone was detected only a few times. The CDR3 region has the DNA TGCAGCGGTTCAGAGAACACTGAAGCTTTCTTT. It encodes CSGSENTEAFF. The V call is TRBV29-1, the J call TRBJ1-1; D call uncertain. Germline V gene data show CDR1 as SQVTM and CDR2 as ANQGSEA. The CDR3 extends over 11 amino acids. V dropped 7 bases and J dropped 1 base, with 7 bases sitting between them.

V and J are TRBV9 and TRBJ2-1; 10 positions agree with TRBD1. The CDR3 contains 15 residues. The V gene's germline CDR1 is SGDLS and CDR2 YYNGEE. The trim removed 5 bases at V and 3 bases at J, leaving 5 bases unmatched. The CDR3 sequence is CASRAGTGVYNEQFF. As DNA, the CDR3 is TGTGCCAGCAGAGCCGGGACAGGGGTCTACAATGAGCAGTTCTTC.

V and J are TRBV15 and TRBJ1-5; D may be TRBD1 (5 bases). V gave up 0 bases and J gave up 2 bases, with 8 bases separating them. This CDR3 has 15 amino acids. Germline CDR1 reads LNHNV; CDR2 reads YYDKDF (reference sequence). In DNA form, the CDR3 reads TGTGCCACCAGCAGAGATCGCAGGGGCAATCAGCCCCAGCATTTT. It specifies CATSRDRRGNQPQHF.

Here the CDR3 reads CASSPIRTGNYGYTF. The CDR3 DNA follows: TGTGCCAGCAGCCCGATCCGGACTGGTAACTATGGCTACACCTTC. The V gene is TRBV11-2, the J gene TRBJ1-2; D unclear. V lost 5 bases to trimming and J lost 1 base, with 14 bases between them. This CDR3 is 15 amino acids long. The germline V gene has CDR1 SGHAT and CDR2 FQNNGV.

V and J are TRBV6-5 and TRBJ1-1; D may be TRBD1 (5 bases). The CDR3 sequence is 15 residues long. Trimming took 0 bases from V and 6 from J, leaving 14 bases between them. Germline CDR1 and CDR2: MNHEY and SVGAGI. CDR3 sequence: CASSYSQAVRSEAFF. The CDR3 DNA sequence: TGTGCCAGCAGTTACTCACAGGCCGTTCGATCTGAAGCTTTCTTT.

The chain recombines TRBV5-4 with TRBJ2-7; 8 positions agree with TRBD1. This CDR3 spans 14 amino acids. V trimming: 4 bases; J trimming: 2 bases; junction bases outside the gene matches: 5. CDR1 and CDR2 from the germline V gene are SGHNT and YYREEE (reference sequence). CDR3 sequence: CASSLDRAPYEQYF. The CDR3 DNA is TGTGCCAGCAGCCTGGACAGGGCCCCCTACGAGCAGTACTTC. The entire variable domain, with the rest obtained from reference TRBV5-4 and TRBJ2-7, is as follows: ETGVTQSPTHLIKTRGQQVTLRCSSQSGHNTVSWYQQALGQGPQFIFQYYREEENGRGNFPPRFSGLQFPNYSSELNVNALELDDSALYLCASSLDRAPYEQYFGPGTRLTVT.

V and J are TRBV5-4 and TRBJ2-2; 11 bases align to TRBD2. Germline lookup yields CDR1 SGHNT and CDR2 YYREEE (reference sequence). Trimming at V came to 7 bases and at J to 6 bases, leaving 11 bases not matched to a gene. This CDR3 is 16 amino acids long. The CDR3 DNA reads TGTGCCAGCTCACCCACGGGACTAGCGGTTTCCGGGGAGCTGTTTTTT. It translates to CASSPTGLAVSGELFF.

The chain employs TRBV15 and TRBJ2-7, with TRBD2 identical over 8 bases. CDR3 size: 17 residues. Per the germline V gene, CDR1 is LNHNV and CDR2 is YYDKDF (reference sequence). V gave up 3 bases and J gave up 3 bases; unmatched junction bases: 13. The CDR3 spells CATSSGGWGGGNYEQYF. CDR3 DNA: TGTGCCACCAGCAGTGGAGGGTGGGGCGGGGGGAACTACGAGCAGTACTTC.

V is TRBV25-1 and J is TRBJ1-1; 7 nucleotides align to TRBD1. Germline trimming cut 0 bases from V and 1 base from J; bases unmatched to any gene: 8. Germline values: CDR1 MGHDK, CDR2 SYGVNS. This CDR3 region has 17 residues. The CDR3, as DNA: TGTGCCAGCAGTGAATATACCCGGGACAGAAGGAACACTGAAGCTTTCTTT. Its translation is CASSEYTRDRRNTEAFF.

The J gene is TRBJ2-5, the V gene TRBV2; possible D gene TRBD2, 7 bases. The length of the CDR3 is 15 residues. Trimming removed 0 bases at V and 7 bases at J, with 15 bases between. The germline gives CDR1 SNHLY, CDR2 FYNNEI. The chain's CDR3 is CASSEAGGAFGTQYF. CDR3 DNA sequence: TGTGCCAGCAGTGAAGCGGGGGGGGCCTTTGGGACCCAGTACTTC.

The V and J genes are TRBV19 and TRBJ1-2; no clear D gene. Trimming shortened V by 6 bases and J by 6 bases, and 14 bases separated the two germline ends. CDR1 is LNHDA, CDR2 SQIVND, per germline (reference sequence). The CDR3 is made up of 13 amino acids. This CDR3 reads CASRRNPSDGYTF. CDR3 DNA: TGTGCCAGTAGGAGGAATCCCTCGGATGGCTACACCTTC. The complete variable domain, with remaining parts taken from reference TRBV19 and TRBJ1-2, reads DGGITQSPKYLFRKEGQNVTLSCEQNLNHDAMYWYRQDPGQGLRLIYYSQIVNDFQKGDIAEGYSVSREKKESFPLTVTSAQKNPTAFYLCASRRNPSDGYTFGSGTRLTVV.

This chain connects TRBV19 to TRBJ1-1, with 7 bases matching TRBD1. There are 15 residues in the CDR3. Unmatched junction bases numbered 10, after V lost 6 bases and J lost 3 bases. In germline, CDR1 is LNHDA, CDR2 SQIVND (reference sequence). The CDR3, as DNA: TGTGCCAGTAGACGACAGGGAAGTACGGACACTGAAGCTTTCTTT. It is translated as CASRRQGSTDTEAFF.

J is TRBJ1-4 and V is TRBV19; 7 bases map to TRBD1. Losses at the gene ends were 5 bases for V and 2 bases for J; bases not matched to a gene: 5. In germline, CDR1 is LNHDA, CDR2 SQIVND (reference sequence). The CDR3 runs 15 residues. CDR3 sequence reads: CASSLTTGTNEKLFF. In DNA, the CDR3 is TGTGCCAGTAGTCTAACGACAGGGACTAATGAAAAACTGTTTTTT.

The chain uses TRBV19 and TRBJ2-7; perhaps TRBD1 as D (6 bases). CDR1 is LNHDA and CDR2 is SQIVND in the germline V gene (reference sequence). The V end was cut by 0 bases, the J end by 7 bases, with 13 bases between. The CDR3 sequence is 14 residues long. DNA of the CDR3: TGTGCCAGTAGTATAGAAGGGGGAACTGGTGAGCAGTACTTC. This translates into CASSIEGGTGEQYF.

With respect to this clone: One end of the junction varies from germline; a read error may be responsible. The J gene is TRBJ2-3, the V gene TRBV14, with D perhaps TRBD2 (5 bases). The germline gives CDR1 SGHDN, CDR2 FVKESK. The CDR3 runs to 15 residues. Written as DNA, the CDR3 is TGTGCCAGAAGCCAAGATCGGATAGCGCGGGATACGCAGTATTTT. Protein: CARSQDRIARDTQYF. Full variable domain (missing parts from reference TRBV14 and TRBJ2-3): EAGVTQFPSHSVIEKGQTVTLRCDPISGHDNLYWYRRVMGKEIKFLLHFVKESKQDESGMPNNRFLAERTGGTYSTLKVQPAELEDSGVYFCARSQDRIARDTQYFGPGTRLTVL.

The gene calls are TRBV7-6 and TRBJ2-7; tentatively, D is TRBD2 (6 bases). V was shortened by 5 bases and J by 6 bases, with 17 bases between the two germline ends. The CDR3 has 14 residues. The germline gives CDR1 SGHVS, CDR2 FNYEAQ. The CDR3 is CASSPPGLGGEQYF. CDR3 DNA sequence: TGTGCCAGCAGCCCCCCGGGACTGGGAGGCGAGCAGTACTTC.